These 29 T cell receptor beta chains were sequenced from one sample in a study of blood T cells in healthy people across ages. Using a J-beta primer mix together with a sample-barcoded 5' primer, a second PCR was run for about 6 to 11 cycles. TCRdb analysed the 5' RACE reads with MiXCR anew, one entry per CDR3 protein. The repertoire consists of about a million distinct CDR3 sequences, with 35% to 40% occurring once and the leading ten covering around 13%. The material sequenced was blood. Receptor source: a man aged 18 to 29 in good health.

This rearrangement joins TRBV7-2 to TRBJ2-5; D is unresolved. V lost 1 base to trimming and J lost 11 bases, with 14 bases between them. The germline V gene encodes CDR1 SGHTA and CDR2 FQGNSA. This CDR3 has 13 amino acids. The CDR3 loop reads CASSLEGISEQYF. The CDR3 coding sequence is TGTGCCAGCAGCTTAGAGGGAATTAGTGAGCAGTACTTC. The full variable domain, with the rest looked up from reference TRBV7-2 and TRBJ2-5, is GAGVSQSPSNKVTEKGKDVELRCDPISGHTALYWYRQSLGQGLEFLIYFQGNSAPDKSGLPSDRFSAERTGGSVSTLTIQRTQQEDSAVYLCASSLEGISEQYFGPGTRLLVL.

This rearrangement joins TRBV5-1 to TRBJ1-6, with unresolved D. The germline CDR1 and CDR2 sequences are SGHRS and YFSETQ. There are 15 residues in the CDR3. The V and J ends lost 0 bases and 5 bases respectively, with 9 bases between them. CDR3 residues: CASSLDPGNNSPLHF. The CDR3 nucleotides read TGCGCCAGCAGCTTGGACCCGGGGAATAATTCACCCCTCCACTTT.

The CDR3: CASTSFGTDANYGYTF. The CDR3, as DNA: TGTGCCAGCACTTCCTTCGGGACAGATGCTAACTATGGCTACACCTTC. This rearrangement joins TRBV28 to TRBJ1-2, with 7 bases matching TRBD1. The CDR3 sequence is 16 residues long. With V trimmed by 7 bases and J by 0 bases, 11 bases remained unmatched. The germline V gene encodes CDR1 MDHEN and CDR2 SYDVKM.

This clonotype was counted between two and nine times. V and J are TRBV9 and TRBJ2-3; no firm D call. The CDR3 sequence is 15 residues long. Deletions cut 0 bases from V and 0 bases from J, with 8 bases between. From germline, CDR1 is SGDLS and CDR2 YYNGEE. The CDR3 sequence: CASSVGVSSTDTQYF. DNA for the CDR3: TGTGCCAGCAGCGTAGGAGTTTCTAGCACAGATACGCAGTATTTT.

This clonotype was observed a few times. The V gene is TRBV12-3 or TRBV12-4, the J gene TRBJ2-3, with TRBD2 as a possible D gene (5 bases). The CDR3 is made up of 15 amino acids. Trimming stripped 7 bases from V and 4 bases from J, with 18 bases between. The CDR3 here is CASTPFGGFPDTQYF. For the CDR3, the DNA is TGTGCCAGCACTCCGTTCGGAGGTTTCCCAGATACGCAGTATTTT.

The rearrangement uses TRBV27 and TRBJ2-3; 11 positions match TRBD2. Unmatched junction bases numbered 4, after V lost 5 bases and J lost 0 bases. The germline gives CDR1 MNHEY, CDR2 SMNVEV (reference sequence). The CDR3 runs 16 residues. CDR3 sequence: CASSKRLAGSTDTQYF. The CDR3 nucleotides are TGTGCCAGCAGTAAGCGACTAGCGGGGAGCACAGATACGCAGTATTTT.

The chain has TRBV6-5 and TRBJ1-1; possibly TRBD1 for D (5 bases). V was pared by 6 bases and J by 4 bases, with 12 bases between. CDR3 length: 13 amino acids. Germline V gene sequence: CDR1 MNHEY, CDR2 SVGAGI. The CDR3 sequence: CASRVLGRTEAFF. The CDR3 DNA sequence: TGTGCCAGCAGGGTTCTGGGGCGCACTGAAGCTTTCTTT.

About this clonotype: The junction differs from germline at one of its ends, possibly a read error. The chain employs TRBV4-2 and TRBJ1-1, with a tentative D call TRBD1 (6 bases). Per germline, CDR1 LGHNA and CDR2 YNFKEQ. The CDR3 is 19 residues long. This chain's CDR3 is CASSQEVYRAAAMNTEAFF. The CDR3 DNA sequence: TGTGCCAGCAGCCAAGAGGTCTACAGGGCGGCCGCCATGAACACTGAGGCTTTCTTT.

The chain carries TRBV15 and TRBJ1-5, with D possibly TRBD1 on 6 matching bases. This CDR3 has 15 residues. Trimming removed 0 bases from V and 6 bases from J, with 12 bases in between. CDR1 is LNHNV and CDR2 is YYDKDF in the germline V gene (reference sequence). The CDR3 reads CATSRDRGGGQPQHF. In DNA, the CDR3 is TGTGCCACCAGCAGAGATCGGGGGGGCGGTCAGCCCCAGCATTTT.

This chain uses TRBV3-1 with TRBJ2-5; 12 bases are a match to TRBD2. Per germline, CDR1 LGHDT and CDR2 YNNKEL (reference sequence). The CDR3 is 16 residues long. V shed 2 bases and J 5 bases; nucleotides not matched to a gene: 6. The CDR3 is CASSQWGTSGLETQYF. DNA of the CDR3: TGTGCCAGCAGCCAATGGGGGACTAGCGGGTTGGAGACCCAGTACTTC.

This clonotype showed up just a few times. The chain uses TRBV7-9 and TRBJ2-3; D may be TRBD2 (5 bases). Trimming left V 3 bases short and J 8 bases short, with 9 bases between. The CDR3 spans 12 residues. CDR1 SEHNR and CDR2 FQNEAQ come from the germline V gene (reference sequence). The CDR3 DNA sequence: TGTGCCAGCAGCTTTCCGGGGTTTACGCAGTATTTT. As protein: CASSFPGFTQYF.

The J gene is TRBJ2-3, the V gene TRBV2, with D uncertain. Germline CDR1 is SNHLY and CDR2 is FYNNEI. Trimming removed 3 bases from V and 2 bases from J, with 15 bases in between. This CDR3 is 16 amino acids long. CDR3 sequence reads: CASSEIVPTSTDTQYF. CDR3 sequence (DNA): TGTGCCAGCAGTGAGATCGTACCCACGTCCACAGATACGCAGTATTTT.

This clonotype was seen once. The junction does not match germline at one end; this may be a read error. This chain connects TRBV27 to TRBJ1-6, with 9 bases lining up with TRBD1. The CDR3 has 19 amino acids. From germline, CDR1 is MNHEY and CDR2 SMNVEV (reference sequence). The CDR3 coding sequence is TGTGCCAGCAGTTTAGGATGGGACAGGGTCCCTGAGGGTAATTCACCCCCCCACTTT. Translating gives CASSLGWDRVPEGNSPPHF.

As for this clonotype: One base away lies a much larger clone, so this may be a sequencing read error. The chain combines TRBV6-5 with TRBJ1-1; D perhaps matches TRBD1 (6 bases). CDR3 length: 14 residues. CDR1 is MNHEY, CDR2 SVGAGI, per germline. Trimming removed 6 bases from V and 1 base from J, with 12 bases in between. The CDR3 loop is CASRPGTTNTEAFF. CDR3 in DNA: TGTGCCAGCAGACCCGGGACAACGAACACTGAAGCTTTCTTT.

This clonotype showed up just a few times. V and J are TRBV6-5 and TRBJ1-1; 8 bases agree with TRBD1. After removal of 4 bases from V and 4 bases from J, the junction contained 11 bases not matched to a gene. The CDR3 has 16 residues. Germline CDR1 and CDR2: MNHEY and SVGAGI. Here the CDR3 DNA reads TGTGCCAGCAGTTTGGGACAGGAGCGGTGGGCCACTGAAGCTTTCTTT. This codes for CASSLGQERWATEAFF.

V is TRBV5-1 and J is TRBJ1-2; 9 nucleotides match TRBD1. CDR3 length equals 14 residues. V lost 0 bases and J lost 7; bases outside the gene matches: 4. Looked up from germline, CDR1 is SGHRS and CDR2 is YFSETQ. The chain's CDR3 is CASSLEGTGTGYTF. CDR3 nucleotides: TGCGCCAGCAGCTTGGAGGGGACAGGGACTGGCTACACCTTC.

This sequence joins TRBV19 and TRBJ1-1, with D possibly TRBD1 on 5 matching bases. Per germline, CDR1 LNHDA and CDR2 SQIVND (reference sequence). This CDR3 is 11 amino acids long. Trimming pared 6 bases from V and 10 bases from J, leaving 12 bases between. CDR3: CASRTGAGAFF. CDR3 nucleotide sequence: TGTGCCAGTAGAACCGGGGCTGGAGCTTTCTTT.

This clonotype was picked up many times. The chain is built from TRBV29-1 and TRBJ2-1, with D uncertain. CDR1 and CDR2 (germline): SQVTM, ANQGSEA. V was cut by 1 base and J by 2 bases, with 6 bases left in between. CDR3 length equals 13 residues. The CDR3 protein is CSVEGIPYNEQFF. The CDR3 DNA follows: TGCAGCGTTGAAGGTATCCCCTACAATGAGCAGTTCTTC.

In nucleotides, the CDR3 is TGTGCCATCAGCGTTCCCGGGACAGGGAACAATGAGCAGTACTTC. Translating gives CAISVPGTGNNEQYF. The chain carries TRBV10-3 and TRBJ2-5, with TRBD1 matching 9 bases. This CDR3 has 15 amino acids. V shed 6 bases and J 11 bases; nucleotides not matched to a gene: 16. Germline V gene lookup returns CDR1 ENHRY and CDR2 SYGVKD.

The J gene is TRBJ1-6, the V gene TRBV6-5, with 8 bases fitting TRBD1. Trimming at V came to 2 bases and at J to 7 bases, leaving 7 bases not matched to a gene. The CDR3 totals 16 residues. Germline loops: CDR1 MNHEY, CDR2 SVGAGI. The CDR3 DNA reads as TGTGCCAGCAGTTACACCCGGGACAGGATCAATTCACCCCTCCACTTT. Its protein product is CASSYTRDRINSPLHF.

This clonotype was seen only a few times. This chain joins TRBV7-2 and TRBJ1-2; D remains unclear. The length of the CDR3 is 14 residues. Germline V gene lookup returns CDR1 SGHTA and CDR2 FQGNSA. Trimming left V 4 bases short and J 5 bases short, with 14 bases between. CDR3 residues: CASSSAGNLYGYTF. The CDR3 coding sequence is TGTGCCAGCAGCTCCGCCGGCAACCTATATGGCTACACCTTC.

This clonotype has just a few counts. The V gene is TRBV5-1, the J gene TRBJ1-1, with TRBD1 matching over 9 bases. Looked up from germline, CDR1 is SGHRS and CDR2 is YFSETQ. Germline trimming cut 0 bases from V and 6 bases from J; bases unmatched to any gene: 3. This CDR3 region has 14 residues. For the CDR3, the DNA is TGCGCCAGCAGCTTGGAGGACAGGGGACCTGAAGCTTTCTTT. This sequence encodes CASSLEDRGPEAFF.

The chain's CDR3 is CASSAWTGGFSTGELFF. CDR3 sequence (DNA): TGCGCCAGCAGCGCCTGGACAGGGGGCTTCTCCACCGGGGAGCTGTTTTTT. This sequence joins TRBV5-1 and TRBJ2-2, with TRBD1 matching 11 bases. The CDR3 length is 17 residues. The V segment lost 4 bases and the J segment 4 bases; nucleotides outside the gene matches: 9. The germline V gene encodes CDR1 SGHRS and CDR2 YFSETQ.

The V call is TRBV3-1, the J call TRBJ2-1; D unclear. V was pared by 0 bases and J by 8 bases, with 8 bases between. The CDR3 extends over 13 amino acids. CDR1 LGHDT and CDR2 YNNKEL come from the germline V gene (reference sequence). CDR3 sequence (DNA): TGTGCCAGCAGCCAAGATGGGTTGGATGAGCAGTTCTTC. This translates into CASSQDGLDEQFF.

The chain combines TRBV4-1 with TRBJ2-1; a possible D gene is TRBD2 (6 bases). This CDR3 contains 13 residues. The V and J ends lost 3 bases and 7 bases respectively, with 10 bases between them. Looked up from germline, CDR1 is MGHRA and CDR2 is YSYEKL. The CDR3 DNA follows: TGCGCCAGCAGCCACCTAGCGCAGAATGAGCAGTTCTTC. This sequence encodes CASSHLAQNEQFF.

In this sample, this clonotype turned up a few times. This chain uses TRBV7-2 with TRBJ2-3, with 7 bases aligning to TRBD2. V shed 5 bases, J shed 2 bases, and the junction held 13 bases outside the gene matches. From germline, CDR1 is SGHTA and CDR2 FQGNSA. This CDR3 region has 17 residues. The CDR3 coding sequence is TGTGCCAGCAGCCAAGTTGGGGCGGGGGAACTCACAGATACGCAGTATTTT. Protein product: CASSQVGAGELTDTQYF.

The CDR3 reads CASTGEYEQYF. CDR3 nucleotide sequence: TGTGCCAGCACGGGGGAATACGAGCAGTACTTC. This chain links TRBV7-9 with TRBJ2-7, with a possible D match to TRBD2 (6 bases). CDR3 length: 11 residues. Trimming stripped 7 bases from V and 4 bases from J, with 8 bases between. From germline, CDR1 is SEHNR and CDR2 FQNEAQ (reference sequence). Full variable domain (missing parts from reference TRBV7-9 and TRBJ2-7): DTGVSQNPRHKITKRGQNVTFRCDPISEHNRLYWYRQTLGQGPEFLTYFQNEAQLEKSRLLSDRFSAERPKGSFSTLEIQRTEQGDSAMYLCASTGEYEQYFGPGTRLTVT.

The chain has TRBV9 and TRBJ1-3; D is uncertain. The CDR3 runs to 16 residues. Per the germline V gene, CDR1 is SGDLS and CDR2 is YYNGEE. V was pared by 5 bases and J by 1 base, with 16 bases between. The CDR3 sequence: CASRPKEGPSGNTIYF. CDR3 DNA sequence: TGTGCCAGCAGACCAAAGGAGGGTCCGTCTGGAAACACCATATATTTT.

J is TRBJ2-1 and V is TRBV20-1; 9 bases map to TRBD2. With V trimmed by 0 bases and J by 4 bases, 7 bases remained unmatched. There are 16 residues in the CDR3. CDR1 and CDR2 (germline): DFQATT, SNEGSKA (reference sequence). CDR3 DNA sequence: TGCAGTGCTAGAGATGGGGCGGGGGGGAATTACAATGAGCAGTTCTTC. This codes for CSARDGAGGNYNEQFF.